This TCR beta chain was retrieved from a study of blood T cell repertoires in COVID-19. For the study at large: Acute-phase and convalescent COVID-19 samples originated in the United States, Italy and Spain. T cells, B-cell-depleted T cells, or PBMCs supplied cDNA or gDNA.

This clone came up once. The CDR3 length is 17 residues. Per germline, CDR1 SGHNT and CDR2 YYREEE (reference sequence). With V trimmed by 3 bases and J by 2 bases, 11 bases remained unmatched. Authors' data handling: Researchers report that nucleated cell counts were estimated from reference gene primer amplification. TCRdb keeps only in-frame clones here, not all; method: immunoSEQ multiplex PCR. The V and J calls and clone size are taken from that table; D and trimming were inferred from the DNA. The data contain some 50,000 clones, roughly 84% of them singletons. The V and J genes are TRBV5-4 and TRBJ2-7; 10 bases agree with TRBD1. This clonotype originated in a man aged 50-59 years with active COVID-19. The sample comprised peripheral blood. Here the CDR3 DNA reads TGTGCCAGCAGCTCGGGGGGACACGGGACAGGGGCCTACGAGCAGTACTTC. Protein product: CASSSGGHGTGAYEQYF.